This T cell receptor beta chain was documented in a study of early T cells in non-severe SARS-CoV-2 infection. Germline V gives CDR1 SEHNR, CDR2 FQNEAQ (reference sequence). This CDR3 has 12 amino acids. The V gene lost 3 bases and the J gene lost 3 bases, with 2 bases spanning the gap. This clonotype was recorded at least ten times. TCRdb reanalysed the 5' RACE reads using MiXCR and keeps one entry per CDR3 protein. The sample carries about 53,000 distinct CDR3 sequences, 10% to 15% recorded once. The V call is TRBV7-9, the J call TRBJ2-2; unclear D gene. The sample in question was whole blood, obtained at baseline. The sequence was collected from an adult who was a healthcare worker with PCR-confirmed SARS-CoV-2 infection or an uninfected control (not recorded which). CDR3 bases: TGTGCCAGCAGCTTCGACACCGGGGAGCTGTTTTTT. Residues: CASSFDTGELFF.